This T cell receptor beta chain was profiled in a study of neurological immune-mediated disorders. Synthesis of cDNA was accomplished via 5'RACE employing 10-nucleotide random UMIs. TCRdb processed the 5' RACE reads anew with MiXCR; each CDR3 protein has one entry. This table holds about 21,000 distinct CDR3 sequences, approximately 5.9% found once. This clonotype was seen a few times. The germline V gene has CDR1 SNHLY and CDR2 FYNNEI. The CDR3 contains 13 residues. Trimming left V 11 bases short and J 9 bases short, with 20 bases between. The sequenced sample consisted of CD8+ T cells from blood. This TCR came from a man in his late teens or twenties in good health. The chain recombines TRBV2 with TRBJ2-1; D uncertain. DNA of the CDR3: TGTGCCTCATACGACGAGACCGCTGGTGAGCAGTTCTTC. This translates into CASYDETAGEQFF.